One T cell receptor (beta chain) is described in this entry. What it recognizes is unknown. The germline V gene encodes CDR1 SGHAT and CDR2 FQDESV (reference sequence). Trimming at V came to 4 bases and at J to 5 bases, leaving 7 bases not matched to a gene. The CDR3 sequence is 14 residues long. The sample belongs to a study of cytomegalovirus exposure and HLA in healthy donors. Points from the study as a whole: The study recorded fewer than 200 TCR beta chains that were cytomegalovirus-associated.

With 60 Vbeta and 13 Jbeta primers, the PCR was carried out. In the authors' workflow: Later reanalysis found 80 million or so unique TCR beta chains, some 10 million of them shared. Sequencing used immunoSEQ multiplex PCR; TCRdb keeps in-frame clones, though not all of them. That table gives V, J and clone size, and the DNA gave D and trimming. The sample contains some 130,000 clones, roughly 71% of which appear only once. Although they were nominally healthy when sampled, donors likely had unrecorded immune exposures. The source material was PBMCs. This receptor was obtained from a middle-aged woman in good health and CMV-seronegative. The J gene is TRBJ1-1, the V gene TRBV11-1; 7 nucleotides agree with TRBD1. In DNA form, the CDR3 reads TGTGCCAGCAGCTGGGACAGAGGAACTACTGAAGCTTTCTTT. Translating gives CASSWDRGTTEAFF.